Below, 24 T cell receptor beta chains from the same sample are listed, as sequenced in a study of blood T cell repertoires in COVID-19. The protocol was immunoSEQ multiplex PCR, while the TCRdb copy is restricted to in-frame clones and leaves out a portion. The sample records some 50,000 clones, roughly 84% being singletons. The source material was peripheral blood. Receptors originate from a man in his forties or fifties with acute or convalescent COVID-19.

The chain is built from TRBV30 and TRBJ2-1; 13 bases are a match to TRBD2. The CDR3 consists of 18 residues. The J segment lost 5 bases and the V segment lost 0 bases, leaving 10 bases of the junction unmatched. Looked up from germline, CDR1 is GTSNPN and CDR2 is SVGIG (reference sequence). CDR3 nucleotide sequence: TGTGCCTGGAGTGTACAAAGGACTAGCGGGAGCAACGACAATGAGCAGTTCTTC. This codes for CAWSVQRTSGSNDNEQFF.

This clone was observed a few times. This chain connects TRBV25-1 to TRBJ2-5; unclear D gene. This CDR3 has 13 residues. From germline, CDR1 is MGHDK and CDR2 SYGVNS. V was pared by 2 bases and J by 4 bases, with 8 bases between. CDR3 loop: CASSEMVGETQYF. The CDR3 DNA reads as TGTGCCAGCAGTGAAATGGTCGGAGAGACCCAGTACTTC.

The V gene is TRBV5-4, the J gene TRBJ1-1; possible D gene TRBD1, 5 bases. This CDR3 spans 13 amino acids. The V gene lost 5 bases and the J gene lost 7 bases, with 15 bases spanning the gap. Germline V lookup: CDR1 SGHNT, CDR2 YYREEE (reference sequence). The CDR3 DNA is TGTGCCAGCAGACTGATAGGGGCGAGTGAAGCTTTCTTT. Encoded protein: CASRLIGASEAFF.

The chain links TRBV6-2 or TRBV6-3 to TRBJ1-2; D perhaps matches TRBD1 (5 bases). CDR1 and CDR2 (germline): MNHEY, SVGEGT. The CDR3 runs to 13 residues. V lost 3 bases and J 5 bases, leaving 10 bases between the germline ends. CDR3: CASSYGADYGYTF. The CDR3, as DNA: TGTGCCAGCAGTTATGGGGCAGATTATGGCTACACCTTC.

The V and J genes are TRBV28 and TRBJ1-3; tentatively, D is TRBD1 (5 bases). CDR3 length equals 14 residues. Trimming took 5 bases from V and 3 from J, leaving 11 bases between them. Germline CDR1 MDHEN, CDR2 SYDVKM. This CDR3 reads CASSARGSGNTIYF. CDR3 nucleotides: TGTGCCAGCAGTGCTAGGGGTAGTGGAAACACCATATATTTT.

This chain connects TRBV28 to TRBJ2-7; TRBD1 agrees at 9 bases. The CDR3 has 16 amino acids. Trimming cost V 2 bases and J 7 bases; bases outside gene matches: 12. Germline loops: CDR1 MDHEN, CDR2 SYDVKM. Written as DNA, the CDR3 is TGTGCCAGCAGTTTAGTGACGGGACAGGGCTCGTGGGAGCAGTACTTC. Translation: CASSLVTGQGSWEQYF.

The chain links TRBV7-2 to TRBJ2-1; D unresolved. The CDR3 extends over 15 amino acids. Trimming took 1 base from V and 0 from J, leaving 7 bases between them. Per the germline V gene, CDR1 is SGHTA and CDR2 is FQGNSA. This CDR3 is CASSLDPGSYNEQFF. For the CDR3, the DNA is TGTGCCAGCAGCTTAGATCCAGGCTCCTACAATGAGCAGTTCTTC.

This chain connects TRBV11-2 to TRBJ2-2; 8 positions agree with TRBD1. The V gene's germline CDR1 is SGHAT and CDR2 FQNNGV. This CDR3 comprises 16 residues. With 0 bases clipped from V and 3 bases from J, the junction kept 3 bases outside the gene matches. The CDR3 sequence is CASSLDRGRDTGELFF. For the CDR3, the DNA is TGTGCCAGCAGCTTAGACAGGGGGCGCGACACCGGGGAGCTGTTTTTT.

In its sample, this clone was seen a few times. The V and J genes are TRBV7-9 and TRBJ1-2; D ambiguous. The CDR3 has 13 residues. V lost 5 bases and J 1 base, leaving 8 bases between the germline ends. From germline, CDR1 is SEHNR and CDR2 FQNEAQ (reference sequence). DNA for the CDR3: TGTGCCAGCAGCGGAGCGGTTAACTATGGCTACACCTTC. Protein: CASSGAVNYGYTF.

The rearrangement joins TRBV6-2 or TRBV6-3 to TRBJ2-1; the match to TRBD2 covers 8 bases. The CDR3 covers 15 residues. The junction had 6 bases not matched to a gene; V was cut back by 4 bases and J by 4 bases. CDR1 and CDR2 (germline): MNHEY, SVGEGT. The CDR3 sequence: CASSSPREGYNEQFF. As DNA, the CDR3 is TGTGCCAGCAGTTCCCCTCGGGAGGGATACAATGAGCAGTTCTTC.

This chain links TRBV5-6 with TRBJ2-7; TRBD1 matches 9 bases. The CDR3 is 13 residues long. V was pared by 4 bases and J by 2 bases, with 1 base of the junction left unmatched. Germline V gene lookup returns CDR1 SGHDT and CDR2 YYEEEE. The CDR3 DNA reads as TGTGCCAGCAGCAGGGACAGGGCCTACGAGCAGTACTTC. Amino acid sequence: CASSRDRAYEQYF.

This chain joins TRBV9 and TRBJ2-5; 10 nucleotides align to TRBD2. V dropped 1 base and J dropped 7; count of bases not matched to a gene: 10. Per germline, CDR1 SGDLS and CDR2 YYNGEE. CDR3 size: 16 residues. The CDR3 sequence: CASSVSSGGEMVTQYF. Written as DNA, the CDR3 is TGTGCCAGCAGCGTATCCAGCGGGGGGGAGATGGTGACCCAGTACTTC. Based on the CDR3 plus reference TRBV9 and TRBJ2-5, the full variable domain is DSGVTQTPKHLITATGQRVTLRCSPRSGDLSVYWYQQSLDQGLQFLIQYYNGEERAKGNILERFSAQQFPDLHSELNLSSLELGDSALYFCASSVSSGGEMVTQYFGPGTRLLVL.

The V gene is TRBV2, the J gene TRBJ1-5; D is possibly TRBD1 (5 bases). The length of the CDR3 is 15 residues. Germline CDR1 and CDR2: SNHLY and FYNNEI. V lost 8 bases to trimming and J lost 0 bases, with 14 bases between them. The CDR3 protein is CASRQGSFSNQPQHF. The CDR3 DNA reads TGTGCCAGCCGGCAGGGTTCCTTTAGCAATCAGCCCCAGCATTTT.

This clone came up a few times. The chain joins TRBV18 to TRBJ1-1; D gene ambiguous. The germline V gene has CDR1 KGHSH and CDR2 LQKENI. Trimming left V 5 bases short and J 1 base short, with 11 bases between. The CDR3 consists of 14 residues. The CDR3: CASSNSEGNTEAFF. As DNA, the CDR3 is TGTGCCAGCTCAAATTCAGAGGGGAACACTGAAGCTTTCTTT.

V and J are TRBV9 and TRBJ2-3; possibly TRBD2 for D (5 bases). The CDR3 sequence is 15 residues long. CDR1 and CDR2 from the germline V gene are SGDLS and YYNGEE. Deletions cut 0 bases from V and 1 base from J, with 9 bases between. CDR3 bases: TGTGCCAGCAGCGTAGCTAGCCGTGGCACAGATACGCAGTATTTT. It specifies CASSVASRGTDTQYF. The whole variable domain, remainder taken from reference TRBV9 and TRBJ2-3, is DSGVTQTPKHLITATGQRVTLRCSPRSGDLSVYWYQQSLDQGLQFLIQYYNGEERAKGNILERFSAQQFPDLHSELNLSSLELGDSALYFCASSVASRGTDTQYFGPGTRLTVL.

Regarding this clone: This sample also contains other DNA sequences that code for the same CDR3. The V call is TRBV19, the J call TRBJ2-5; no clear D. The CDR3 contains 13 residues. Per the germline V gene, CDR1 is LNHDA and CDR2 is SQIVND (reference sequence). V was clipped by 3 bases and J by 2 bases, with 7 bases between them. CDR3 loop: CASSIGQQETQYF. The CDR3 nucleotides are TGTGCCAGTAGTATTGGTCAGCAAGAGACCCAGTACTTC.

The chain employs TRBV6-6 and TRBJ2-7; 7 bases are a match to TRBD1. J gave up 5 bases and V 8 bases, and 9 bases lay outside the gene matches. CDR1 MNHNY and CDR2 SVGAGI come from the germline V gene (reference sequence). The CDR3 spans 13 residues. CDR3 nucleotide sequence: TGTGCCAGCTCTCTTCAGGGGGAACACGAGCAGTACTTC. This encodes CASSLQGEHEQYF.

The chain is built from TRBV5-1 and TRBJ2-3, with 10 bases aligning to TRBD2. The CDR3 consists of 15 residues. CDR1 is SGHRS and CDR2 is YFSETQ in the germline V gene. V dropped 5 bases and J dropped 1; count of bases not matched to a gene: 4. CDR3 bases: TGCGCCAGCAGGCCCGGACTAGCGGGCACAGATACGCAGTATTTT. Protein sequence: CASRPGLAGTDTQYF. The full variable domain, its missing parts supplied by reference TRBV5-1 and TRBJ2-3, is KAGVTQTPRYLIKTRGQQVTLSCSPISGHRSVSWYQQTPGQGLQFLFEYFSETQRNKGNFPGRFSGRQFSNSRSEMNVSTLELGDSALYLCASRPGLAGTDTQYFGPGTRLTVL.

The chain uses TRBV10-3 and TRBJ1-1; 11 nucleotides agree with TRBD1. This CDR3 is 15 amino acids long. V trimming: 2 bases; J trimming: 5 bases; junction bases outside the gene matches: 4. In germline, CDR1 is ENHRY, CDR2 SYGVKD. CDR3 protein: CAISEGQGALTEAFF. The CDR3, as DNA: TGTGCCATCAGTGAGGGACAGGGGGCTTTGACTGAAGCTTTCTTT.

The chain carries TRBV24-1 and TRBJ2-2; D is ambiguous. Trimming left V 1 base short and J 3 bases short, with 2 bases between. This CDR3 comprises 13 residues. The V gene's germline CDR1 is KGHDR and CDR2 SFDVKD. The DNA for the CDR3 is TGTGCCACCAGTGATTTCGACACCGGGGAGCTGTTTTTT. This translates into CATSDFDTGELFF.

The chain employs TRBV5-5 and TRBJ2-7; 9 bases align to TRBD1. Trimming removed 2 bases from V and 5 bases from J; junction bases left unmatched: 2. Germline V gives CDR1 SGHKS, CDR2 YYEKEE (reference sequence). CDR3 length: 13 residues. The CDR3 region has the DNA TGTGCCAGCAGCTTCCGGACAGGGGACGAGCAGTACTTC. Encoded protein: CASSFRTGDEQYF.

The chain couples TRBV4-3 to TRBJ1-1; a weak D match, TRBD1 (5 bases). Germline assignment: CDR1 LGHNA and CDR2 YSLEER. Trimming took 3 bases from V and 4 from J, leaving 15 bases between them. The CDR3 is made up of 15 amino acids. The CDR3 DNA is TGCGCCAGCAGCCAGGGCCCGGGGGGGAGCACTGAAGCTTTCTTT. Protein: CASSQGPGGSTEAFF.

The J gene is TRBJ2-7, the V gene TRBV6-6; 11 bases fit TRBD2. V was clipped by 10 bases and J by 3 bases; unmatched bases: 8. CDR1 and CDR2 from the germline V gene are MNHNY and SVGAGI (reference sequence). The CDR3 runs 14 residues. The CDR3 nucleotides are TGTGCCATCTGCCCCGGGACTAGCGGCTACGAGCAGTACTTC. Encoded protein: CAICPGTSGYEQYF.

The chain joins TRBV25-1 to TRBJ1-6; D gene unclear. The CDR3 has 14 amino acids. Germline-derived CDR1 and CDR2 are MGHDK and SYGVNS. V shed 6 bases and J shed 10 bases, with 16 bases lying between them. This chain's CDR3 is CASRSGLDVSPLHF. In DNA form, the CDR3 reads TGTGCCAGCAGATCGGGGTTAGATGTCTCACCCCTCCACTTT.